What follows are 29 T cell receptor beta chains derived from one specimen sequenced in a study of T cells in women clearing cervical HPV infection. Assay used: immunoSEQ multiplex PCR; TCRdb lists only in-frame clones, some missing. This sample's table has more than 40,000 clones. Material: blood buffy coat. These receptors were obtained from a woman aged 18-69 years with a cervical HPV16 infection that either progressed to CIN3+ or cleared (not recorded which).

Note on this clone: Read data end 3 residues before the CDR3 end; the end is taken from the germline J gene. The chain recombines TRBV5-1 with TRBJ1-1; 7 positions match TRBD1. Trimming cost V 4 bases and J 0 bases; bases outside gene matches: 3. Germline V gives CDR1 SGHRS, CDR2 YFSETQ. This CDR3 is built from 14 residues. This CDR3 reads CASSPGQVNTEAFF. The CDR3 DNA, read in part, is TGCGCCAGCAGCCCAGGACAGGTGAACACTGAA.

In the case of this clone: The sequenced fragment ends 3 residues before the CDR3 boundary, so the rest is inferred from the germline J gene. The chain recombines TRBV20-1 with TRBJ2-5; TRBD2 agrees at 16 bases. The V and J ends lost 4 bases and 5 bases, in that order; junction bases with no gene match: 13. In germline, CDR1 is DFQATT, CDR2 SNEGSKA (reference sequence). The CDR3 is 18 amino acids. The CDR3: CSAIMSGLAGGRVETQYF. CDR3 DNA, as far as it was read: TGCAGTGCTATTATGTCGGGACTAGCGGGGGGGCGGGTTGAGACC.

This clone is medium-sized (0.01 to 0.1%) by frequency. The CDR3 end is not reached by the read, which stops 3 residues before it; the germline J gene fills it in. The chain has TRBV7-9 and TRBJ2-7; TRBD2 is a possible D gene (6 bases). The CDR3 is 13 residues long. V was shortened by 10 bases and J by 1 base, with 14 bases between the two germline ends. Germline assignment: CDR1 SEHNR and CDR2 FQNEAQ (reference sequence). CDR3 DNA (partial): TGTGCCACCGACGGACTAAGTTCCTACGAG. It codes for CATDGLSSYE. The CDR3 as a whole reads CATDGLSSYEQYF.

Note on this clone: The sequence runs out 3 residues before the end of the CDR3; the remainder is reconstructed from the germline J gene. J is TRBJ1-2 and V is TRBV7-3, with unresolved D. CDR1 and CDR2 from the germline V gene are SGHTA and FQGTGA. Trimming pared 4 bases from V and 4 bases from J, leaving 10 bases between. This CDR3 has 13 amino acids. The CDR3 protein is CASSYSLTYGYTF. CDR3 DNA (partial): TGTGCCAGCAGCTACAGCCTAACCTATGGC.

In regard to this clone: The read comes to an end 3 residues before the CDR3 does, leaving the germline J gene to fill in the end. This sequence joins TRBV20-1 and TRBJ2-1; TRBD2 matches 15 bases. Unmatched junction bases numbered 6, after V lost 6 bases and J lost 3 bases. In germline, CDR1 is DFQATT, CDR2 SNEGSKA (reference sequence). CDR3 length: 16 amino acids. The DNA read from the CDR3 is TGCAGTGCAAGGACTAGCGGGGGGGTTGACTACAATGAG. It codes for CSARTSGGVDYNE. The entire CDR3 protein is CSARTSGGVDYNEQFF.

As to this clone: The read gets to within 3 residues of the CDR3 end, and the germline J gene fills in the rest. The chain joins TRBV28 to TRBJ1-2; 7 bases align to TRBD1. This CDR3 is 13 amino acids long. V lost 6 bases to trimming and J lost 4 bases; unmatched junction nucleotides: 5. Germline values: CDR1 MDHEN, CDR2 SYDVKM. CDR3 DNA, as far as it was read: TGTGCCAGCAGCTGGGGGGACAGCTATGGC. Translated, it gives CASSWGDSYG. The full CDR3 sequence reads CASSWGDSYGYTF.

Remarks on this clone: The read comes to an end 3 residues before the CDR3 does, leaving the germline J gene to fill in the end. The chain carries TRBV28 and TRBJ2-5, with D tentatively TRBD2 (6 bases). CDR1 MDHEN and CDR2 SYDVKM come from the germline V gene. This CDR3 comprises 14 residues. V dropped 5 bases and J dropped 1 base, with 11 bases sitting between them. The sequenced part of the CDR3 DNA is TGTGCCAGCAGTAAGACTAGTCTCCAAGAGACC. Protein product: CASSKTSLQET. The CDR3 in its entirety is CASSKTSLQETQYF.

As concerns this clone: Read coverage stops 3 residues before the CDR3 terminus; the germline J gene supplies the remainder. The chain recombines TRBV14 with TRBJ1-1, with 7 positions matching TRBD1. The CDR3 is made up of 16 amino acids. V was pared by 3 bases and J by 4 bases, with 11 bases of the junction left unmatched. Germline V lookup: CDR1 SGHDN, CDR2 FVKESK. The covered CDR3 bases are TGTGCCAGCAGCCAGAGACAGGGACGGGAGGTCACTGAA. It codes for CASSQRQGREVTE. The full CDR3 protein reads CASSQRQGREVTEAFF.

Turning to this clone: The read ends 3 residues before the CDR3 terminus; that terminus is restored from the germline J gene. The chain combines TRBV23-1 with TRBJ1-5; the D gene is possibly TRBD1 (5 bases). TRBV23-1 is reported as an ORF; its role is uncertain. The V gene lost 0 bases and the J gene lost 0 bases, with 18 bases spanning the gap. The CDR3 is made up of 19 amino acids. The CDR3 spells CASSQSKRGGGDSNQPQHF. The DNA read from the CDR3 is TGCGCCAGCAGTCAATCTAAACGTGGCGGGGGGGATAGCAATCAGCCC.

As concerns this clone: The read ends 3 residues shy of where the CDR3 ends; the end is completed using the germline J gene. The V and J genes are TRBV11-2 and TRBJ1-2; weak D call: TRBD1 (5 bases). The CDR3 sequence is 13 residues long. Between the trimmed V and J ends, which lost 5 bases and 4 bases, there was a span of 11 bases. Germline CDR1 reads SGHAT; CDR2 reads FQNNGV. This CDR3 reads CASSRGEGYGYTF. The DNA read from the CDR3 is TGTGCCAGCAGCCGGGGGGAGGGCTATGGC.

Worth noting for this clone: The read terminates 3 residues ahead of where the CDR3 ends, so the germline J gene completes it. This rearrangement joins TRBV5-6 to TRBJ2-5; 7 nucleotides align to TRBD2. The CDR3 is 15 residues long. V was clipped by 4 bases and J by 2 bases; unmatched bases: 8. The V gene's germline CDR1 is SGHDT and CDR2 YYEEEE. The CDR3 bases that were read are TGTGCCAGCAGCGTTTGGGGGGGTCGGCAAGAGACC. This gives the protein CASSVWGGRQET. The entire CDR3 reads CASSVWGGRQETQYF.

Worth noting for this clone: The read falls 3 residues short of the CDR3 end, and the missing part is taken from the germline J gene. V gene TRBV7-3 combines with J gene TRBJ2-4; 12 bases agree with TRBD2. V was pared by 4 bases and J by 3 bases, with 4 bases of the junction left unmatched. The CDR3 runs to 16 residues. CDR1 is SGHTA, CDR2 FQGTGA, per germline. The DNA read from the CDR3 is TGTGCCAGCAGCTCTCTAGCGGGGGGGAACAAAAACATT. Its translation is CASSSLAGGNKNI. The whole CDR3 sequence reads CASSSLAGGNKNIQYF. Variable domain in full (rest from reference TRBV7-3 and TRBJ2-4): GAGVSQTPSNKVTEKGKYVELRCDPISGHTALYWYRQSLGQGPEFLIYFQGTGAADDSGLPNDRFFAVRPEGSVSTLKIQRTERGDSAVYLCASSSLAGGNKNIQYFGAGTRLSVL.

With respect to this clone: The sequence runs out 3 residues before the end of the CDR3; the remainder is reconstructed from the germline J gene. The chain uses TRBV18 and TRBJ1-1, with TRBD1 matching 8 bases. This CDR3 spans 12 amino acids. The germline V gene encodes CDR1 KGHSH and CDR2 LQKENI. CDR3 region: CASSLGTGEAFF. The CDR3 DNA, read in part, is TGTGCCAGCTCACTTGGGACAGGAGAA.

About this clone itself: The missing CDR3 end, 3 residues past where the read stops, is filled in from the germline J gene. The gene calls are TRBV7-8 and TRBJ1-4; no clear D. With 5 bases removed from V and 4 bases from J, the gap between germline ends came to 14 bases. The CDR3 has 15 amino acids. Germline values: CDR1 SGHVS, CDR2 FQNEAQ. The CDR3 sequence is CASSPRMGLNEKLFF. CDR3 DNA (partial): TGTGCCAGCAGCCCCCGAATGGGCCTTAATGAAAAA.

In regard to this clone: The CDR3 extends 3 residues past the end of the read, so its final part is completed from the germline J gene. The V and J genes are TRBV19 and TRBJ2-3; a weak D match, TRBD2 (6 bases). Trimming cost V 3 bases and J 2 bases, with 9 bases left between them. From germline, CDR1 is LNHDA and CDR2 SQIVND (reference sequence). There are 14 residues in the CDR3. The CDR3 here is CASSMGLTTDTQYF. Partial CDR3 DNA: TGTGCCAGTAGTATGGGACTCACCACAGATACG.

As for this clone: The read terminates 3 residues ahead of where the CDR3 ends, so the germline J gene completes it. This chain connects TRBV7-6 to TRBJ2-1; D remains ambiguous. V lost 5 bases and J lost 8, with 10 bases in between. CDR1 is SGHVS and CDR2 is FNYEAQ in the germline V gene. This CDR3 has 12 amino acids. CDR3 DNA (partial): TGTGCCAGCAGCCAAAGGGTGGATGAG. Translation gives CASSQRVDE. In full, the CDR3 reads CASSQRVDEQFF.

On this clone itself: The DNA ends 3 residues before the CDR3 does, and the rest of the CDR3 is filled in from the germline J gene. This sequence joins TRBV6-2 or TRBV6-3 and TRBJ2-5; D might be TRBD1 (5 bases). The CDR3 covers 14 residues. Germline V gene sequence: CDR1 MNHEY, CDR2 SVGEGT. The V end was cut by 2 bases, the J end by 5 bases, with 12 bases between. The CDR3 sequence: CASSYGRKGETQYF. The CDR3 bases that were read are TGTGCCAGCAGTTACGGCAGAAAGGGGGAGACC.

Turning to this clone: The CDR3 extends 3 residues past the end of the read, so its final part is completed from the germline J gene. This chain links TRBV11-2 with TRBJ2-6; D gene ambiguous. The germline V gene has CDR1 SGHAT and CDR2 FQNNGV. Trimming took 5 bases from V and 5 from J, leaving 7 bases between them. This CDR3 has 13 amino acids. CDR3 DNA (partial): TGTGCCAGCAGCCGCGGTCGGGCCAACGTC. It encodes CASSRGRANV. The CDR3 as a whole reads CASSRGRANVLTF. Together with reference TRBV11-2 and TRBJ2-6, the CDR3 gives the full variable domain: EAGVAQSPRYKIIEKRQSVAFWCNPISGHATLYWYQQILGQGPKLLIQFQNNGVVDDSQLPKDRFSAERLKGVDSTLKIQPAKLEDSAVYLCASSRGRANVLTFGAGSRLTVL.

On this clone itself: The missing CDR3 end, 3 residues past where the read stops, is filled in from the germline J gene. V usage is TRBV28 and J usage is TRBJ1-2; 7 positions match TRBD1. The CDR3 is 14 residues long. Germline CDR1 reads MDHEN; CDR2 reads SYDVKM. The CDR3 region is CASSLDQGERGYTF. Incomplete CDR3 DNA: TGTGCCAGCAGTTTAGATCAGGGGGAACGAGGC.

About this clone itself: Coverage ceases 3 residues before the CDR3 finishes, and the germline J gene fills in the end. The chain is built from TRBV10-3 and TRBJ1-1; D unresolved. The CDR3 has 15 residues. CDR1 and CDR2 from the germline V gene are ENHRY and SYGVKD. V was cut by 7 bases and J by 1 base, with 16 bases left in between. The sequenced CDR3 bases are TGTGCCATCACCGGAGGGTCAGGTGGGAACACTGAA. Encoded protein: CAITGGSGGNTE. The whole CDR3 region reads CAITGGSGGNTEAFF.

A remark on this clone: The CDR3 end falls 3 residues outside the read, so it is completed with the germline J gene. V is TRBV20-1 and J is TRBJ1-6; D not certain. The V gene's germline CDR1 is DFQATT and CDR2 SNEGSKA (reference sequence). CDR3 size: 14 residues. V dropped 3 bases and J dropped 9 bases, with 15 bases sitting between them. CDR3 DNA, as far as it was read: TGCAGTGCTAGGGCAGGAACACCGTCTTCACCC. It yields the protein CSARAGTPSSP. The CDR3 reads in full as CSARAGTPSSPLHF.

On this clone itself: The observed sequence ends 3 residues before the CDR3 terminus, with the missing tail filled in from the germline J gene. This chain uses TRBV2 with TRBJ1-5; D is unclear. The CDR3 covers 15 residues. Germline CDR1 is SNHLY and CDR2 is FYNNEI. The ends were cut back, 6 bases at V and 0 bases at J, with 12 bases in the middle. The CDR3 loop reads CASRGRANSNQPQHF. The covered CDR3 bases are TGTGCCAGCAGAGGGCGGGCCAATAGCAATCAGCCC.

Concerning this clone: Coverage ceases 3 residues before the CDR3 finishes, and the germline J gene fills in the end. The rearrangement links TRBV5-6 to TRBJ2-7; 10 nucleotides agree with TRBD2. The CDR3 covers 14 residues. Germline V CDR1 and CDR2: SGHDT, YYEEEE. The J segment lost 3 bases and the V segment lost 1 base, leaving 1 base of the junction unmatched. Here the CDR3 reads CASSLRLAGYEQYF. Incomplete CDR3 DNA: TGTGCCAGCAGCTTGAGACTAGCGGGCTACGAG. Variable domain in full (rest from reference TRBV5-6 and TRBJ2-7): DAGVTQSPTHLIKTRGQQVTLRCSPKSGHDTVSWYQQALGQGPQFIFQYYEEEERQRGNFPDRFSGHQFPNYSSELNVNALLLGDSALYLCASSLRLAGYEQYFGPGTRLTVT.

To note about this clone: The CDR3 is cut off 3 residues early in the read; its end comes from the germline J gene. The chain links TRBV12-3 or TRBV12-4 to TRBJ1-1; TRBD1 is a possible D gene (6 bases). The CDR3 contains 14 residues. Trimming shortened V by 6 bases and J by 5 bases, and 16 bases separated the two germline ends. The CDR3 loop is CASSPWGGGTEAFF. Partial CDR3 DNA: TGTGCCAGCAGCCCCTGGGGAGGGGGTACTGAA.

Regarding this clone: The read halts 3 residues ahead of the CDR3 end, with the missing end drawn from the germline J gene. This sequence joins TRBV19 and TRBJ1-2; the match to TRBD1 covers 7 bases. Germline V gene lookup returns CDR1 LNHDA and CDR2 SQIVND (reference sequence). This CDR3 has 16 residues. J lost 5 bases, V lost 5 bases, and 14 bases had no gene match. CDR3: CASSATGALPLYGYTF. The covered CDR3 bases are TGTGCCAGTAGTGCCACAGGGGCTCTTCCCCTTTATGGC.

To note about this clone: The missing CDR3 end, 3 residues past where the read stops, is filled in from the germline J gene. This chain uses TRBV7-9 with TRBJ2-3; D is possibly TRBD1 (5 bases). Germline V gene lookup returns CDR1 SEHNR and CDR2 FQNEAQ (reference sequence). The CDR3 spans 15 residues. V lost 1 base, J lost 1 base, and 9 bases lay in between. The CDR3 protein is CASSLVTVGTDTQYF. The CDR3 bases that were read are TGTGCCAGCAGCTTAGTGACAGTCGGCACAGATACG.

CDR3 DNA, as far as it was read: TGTGCCAGCAGCCCCCTGCAGGGGCCGAACTATGGC. Protein: CASSPLQGPNYG. The whole CDR3 sequence is CASSPLQGPNYGYTF. The J gene is TRBJ1-2, the V gene TRBV14; weak D call: TRBD1 (6 bases). The missing CDR3 end, 3 residues past where the read stops, is filled in from the germline J gene. The CDR3 extends over 15 amino acids. Germline values: CDR1 SGHDN, CDR2 FVKESK. The germline V and J ends were trimmed by 4 bases and 2 bases, with 14 bases remaining between them.

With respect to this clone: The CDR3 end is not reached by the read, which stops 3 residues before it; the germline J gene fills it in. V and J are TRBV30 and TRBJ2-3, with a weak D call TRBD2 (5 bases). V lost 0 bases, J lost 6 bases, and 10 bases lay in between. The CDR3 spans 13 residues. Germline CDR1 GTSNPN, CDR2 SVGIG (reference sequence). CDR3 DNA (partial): TGTGCCTGGAGTGTAGGGTGGAGGGATACG. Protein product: CAWSVGWRDT. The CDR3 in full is CAWSVGWRDTQYF.

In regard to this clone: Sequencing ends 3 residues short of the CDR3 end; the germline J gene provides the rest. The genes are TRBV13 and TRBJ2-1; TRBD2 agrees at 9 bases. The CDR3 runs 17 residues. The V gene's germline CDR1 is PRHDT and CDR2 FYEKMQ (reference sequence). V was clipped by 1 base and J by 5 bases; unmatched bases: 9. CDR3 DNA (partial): TGTGCCAGCAGCTTAGTTGGGGCGGGGGGGCCCAACAATGAG. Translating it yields CASSLVGAGGPNNE. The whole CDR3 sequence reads CASSLVGAGGPNNEQFF.